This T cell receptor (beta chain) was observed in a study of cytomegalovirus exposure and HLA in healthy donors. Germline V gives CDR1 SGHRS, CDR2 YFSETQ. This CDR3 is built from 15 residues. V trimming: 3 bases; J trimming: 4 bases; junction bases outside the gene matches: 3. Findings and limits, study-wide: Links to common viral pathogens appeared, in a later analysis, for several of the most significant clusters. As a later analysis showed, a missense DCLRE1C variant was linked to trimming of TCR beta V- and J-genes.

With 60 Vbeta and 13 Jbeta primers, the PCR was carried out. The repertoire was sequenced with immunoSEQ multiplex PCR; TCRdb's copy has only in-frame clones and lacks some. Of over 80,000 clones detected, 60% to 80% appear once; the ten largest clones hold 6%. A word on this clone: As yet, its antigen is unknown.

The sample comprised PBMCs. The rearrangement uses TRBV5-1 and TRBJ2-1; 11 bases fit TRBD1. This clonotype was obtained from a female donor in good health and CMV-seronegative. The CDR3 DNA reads TGCGCCAGCAGCTCCGGGACAGGGGGTTACAATGAGCAGTTCTTC. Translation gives CASSSGTGGYNEQFF.